This section outlines one T cell receptor beta chain sequence together with its context. This entry is derived from a study of cytomegalovirus exposure and HLA in healthy donors. The CDR3 runs to 14 residues. CDR1 SGHTA and CDR2 FQGTGA come from the germline V gene. The V and J ends lost 4 bases and 7 bases, in that order; junction bases with no gene match: 6. Clones were sequenced by immunoSEQ multiplex PCR, and TCRdb holds only the in-frame ones, with some missing. The profile covers 150,000 to 250,000 clones, with roughly 82% appearing a single time and about an eighth taken by the ten largest. The J gene is TRBJ2-1, the V gene TRBV7-3; 8 bases line up with TRBD2. The sequenced material came from PBMCs. This TCR was recovered from a woman in her 30s in good health and CMV-seropositive. CDR3 coding DNA: TGTGCCAGCAGCTCCCCGGCTAGCGGGAATGAGCAGTTCTTC. It is translated as CASSSPASGNEQFF.